This T cell receptor beta chain was sequenced for a study of graft-versus-host responses after intestinal transplantation. Comments on this clone: Its target is unknown. Other DNA sequences in the sample encode the same CDR3.

The table came from immunoSEQ multiplex PCR; TCRdb's copy has only in-frame clones and leaves some out. The sample shows about 120,000 clones, 90% of them seen only once. V was clipped by 3 bases and J by 2 bases; unmatched bases: 0. Per the germline V gene, CDR1 is KGHSH and CDR2 is LQKENI. The CDR3 is 14 residues long. The sample was unstimulated CD4+ T cells sorted from spleen or lymph node cells, taken before intestinal transplant. The chain carries TRBV18 and TRBJ1-3, with TRBD1 matching over 8 bases. The sequence was obtained from a human donor who received an intestinal transplant. CDR3 bases: TGTGCCAGCTCACCGGACAGGGCTGGAAACACCATATATTTT. This encodes CASSPDRAGNTIYF.